Below, 30 T cell receptor beta chains from the same sample are listed, as sequenced in a study of cytomegalovirus exposure and HLA in healthy donors. Use of 60 Vbeta and 13 Jbeta primers characterized the PCR. Assay: immunoSEQ multiplex PCR; the TCRdb copy retains only in-frame clones and omits some. The sample lists approximately 160,000 clones; about 73% were seen once. Sequenced: PBMCs. Receptors originate from a woman aged 50 to 60 in good health and CMV-seropositive.

This clone came up a few times. The chain carries TRBV5-4 and TRBJ2-5, with 7 nucleotides matching TRBD2. With the DNA end fitting TRBJ2-7 better, the J assignment may be wrong. Germline V gene sequence: CDR1 SGHNT, CDR2 YYREEE (reference sequence). There are 14 residues in the CDR3. In DNA, the CDR3 is TGTGCCAGCAGCTTTGAGTGGGAGGGCGACGAGCAGTACTTC. Amino acids: CASSFEWEGDEQYF.

The DNA for the CDR3 is TGCGCCAGCAGCTTTACAGCTGTCACAGATACGCAGTATTTT. It is translated as CASSFTAVTDTQYF. This rearrangement joins TRBV5-1 to TRBJ2-3; D remains ambiguous. Germline assignment: CDR1 SGHRS and CDR2 YFSETQ. This CDR3 region has 14 residues. V dropped 2 bases and J dropped 2 bases, with 9 bases sitting between them.

The J gene is TRBJ2-3, the V gene TRBV11-2; 7 nucleotides line up with TRBD1. Germline V gene data show CDR1 as SGHAT and CDR2 as FQNNGV. Germline trimming cut 1 base from V and 3 bases from J; bases unmatched to any gene: 4. The CDR3 is 15 amino acids. The DNA of the CDR3 is TGTGCCAGCAGCTTAGCAGGGGGTAGAACAGATACGCAGTATTTT. Encoded protein: CASSLAGGRTDTQYF.

This chain uses TRBV6-1 with TRBJ1-2; TRBD1 matches at 8 bases. The CDR3 extends over 14 amino acids. V gave up 2 bases and J gave up 4 bases; unmatched junction bases: 3. Germline V gives CDR1 MNHNS, CDR2 SASEGT. The CDR3 sequence: CASSENTGGYGYTF. Written as DNA, the CDR3 is TGTGCCAGCAGTGAAAACACAGGGGGCTATGGCTACACCTTC.

To note about this clone: A read error may produce the germline difference seen at one junction end. The chain carries TRBV5-1 and TRBJ2-2; 9 nucleotides agree with TRBD1. The V gene's germline CDR1 is SGHRS and CDR2 YFSETQ. The CDR3 sequence is 16 residues long. CDR3 amino acids: CASSLSQGAKTGELFF. The CDR3 DNA is TGCGCCAGCAGCTTGTCACAGGGGGCGAAAACCGGGGAGCTGTTTTTT.

In this sample, this clone turned up once. V usage is TRBV18 and J usage is TRBJ1-1; unclear D gene. CDR1 and CDR2 (germline): KGHSH, LQKENI. Trimming shortened V by 3 bases and J by 4 bases, and 12 bases separated the two germline ends. The CDR3 spans 14 residues. In nucleotides, the CDR3 is TGTGCCAGCTCACCGAGGAAAGAGGGCACTGAAGCTTTCTTT. It specifies CASSPRKEGTEAFF.

As for this clone: The sample holds other DNA sequences that translate to the same CDR3. The rearrangement joins TRBV7-7 to TRBJ1-4, with 7 bases lining up with TRBD1. The CDR3 runs to 15 residues. CDR1 and CDR2 (germline): SSHAT, FNYEAQ (reference sequence). The ends lost 1 base at V and 7 bases at J; junction bases unmatched: 6. CDR3 region: CASSLGQGGGEKLFF. CDR3 in DNA: TGTGCCAGCAGCTTAGGGCAGGGGGGAGGTGAAAAACTGTTTTTT.

V usage is TRBV6-5 and J usage is TRBJ2-3; 9 bases are a match to TRBD2. There are 15 residues in the CDR3. The germline V gene has CDR1 MNHEY and CDR2 SVGAGI. With V trimmed by 6 bases and J by 2 bases, 6 bases remained unmatched. The CDR3 region is CASRFSGSHTDTQYF. CDR3 DNA: TGTGCCAGCAGATTTAGCGGGAGCCACACAGATACGCAGTATTTT.

The chain combines TRBV14 with TRBJ2-2; 7 bases are shared with TRBD1. V shed 6 bases and J 6 bases; nucleotides not matched to a gene: 4. There are 13 residues in the CDR3. From germline, CDR1 is SGHDN and CDR2 FVKESK. The CDR3 sequence: CASRRQGPGELFF. CDR3 nucleotide sequence: TGTGCCAGCAGAAGACAGGGACCCGGGGAGCTGTTTTTT.

The chain has TRBV6-5 and TRBJ2-7; D is possibly TRBD1 (6 bases). The V gene lost 2 bases and the J gene lost 0 bases, with 11 bases spanning the gap. CDR3 length: 15 amino acids. The V gene's germline CDR1 is MNHEY and CDR2 SVGAGI. The DNA for the CDR3 is TGTGCCAGCAGTTACGGACAGAGGAGCTCCTACGAGCAGTACTTC. Residues: CASSYGQRSSYEQYF.

The table lists this clone with a count of one. The chain is built from TRBV4-2 and TRBJ1-6; 9 bases map to TRBD1. This CDR3 comprises 16 residues. Trimming cost V 0 bases and J 6 bases; bases outside gene matches: 3. Germline-derived CDR1 and CDR2 are LGHNA and YNFKEQ. The CDR3 loop is CASSQDQGQGNSPLHF. The CDR3 bases are TGTGCCAGCAGCCAAGATCAGGGACAGGGTAATTCACCCCTCCACTTT.

The chain employs TRBV10-2 and TRBJ2-7; D remains unclear. This CDR3 comprises 13 residues. Looked up from germline, CDR1 is WSHSY and CDR2 is SAAADI. V lost 7 bases to trimming and J lost 3 bases, with 13 bases between them. The CDR3, as DNA: TGCGCCAGCACACGTAGTTTTCACTACGAGCAGTACTTC. This translates into CASTRSFHYEQYF.

This clone is a singleton in its sample. The chain uses TRBV29-1 and TRBJ2-1; 12 bases map to TRBD2. CDR3 length equals 17 residues. From germline, CDR1 is SQVTM and CDR2 ANQGSEA. V lost 4 bases, J lost 0 bases, and 7 bases stayed unmatched. The CDR3 DNA reads as TGCAGCGTTGCCGGGACTAGCGGGCCGAGCTCCTACAATGAGCAGTTCTTC. Its protein product is CSVAGTSGPSSYNEQFF.

This clone was detected once. V and J are TRBV15 and TRBJ1-2, with 8 bases matching TRBD1. V lost 0 bases to trimming and J lost 7 bases; unmatched junction nucleotides: 1. Germline-derived CDR1 and CDR2 are LNHNV and YYDKDF (reference sequence). The CDR3 has 13 amino acids. The CDR3 here is CATSRDRGLGYTF. The CDR3 DNA sequence: TGTGCCACCAGCAGAGACAGGGGGCTTGGCTACACCTTC.

This chain joins TRBV27 and TRBJ2-1; D is perhaps TRBD2 (7 bases). V dropped 3 bases and J dropped 8 bases, with 14 bases sitting between them. Germline CDR1 and CDR2: MNHEY and SMNVEV (reference sequence). CDR3 length: 14 residues. Here the CDR3 DNA reads TGTGCCAGCAGTTTTGGGGGGGGCCTCGATGAGCAGTTCTTC. Translated, it gives CASSFGGGLDEQFF.

The chain has TRBV7-3 and TRBJ2-1, with 7 bases identical to TRBD2. The CDR3 has 14 residues. Germline V gene sequence: CDR1 SGHTA, CDR2 FQGTGA. Losses at the gene ends were 2 bases for V and 10 bases for J; bases not matched to a gene: 8. The CDR3 nucleotides are TGTGCCAGCAGCTTAGGCCGGCTAGCGGAAGAGCAGTTCTTC. Translated, it gives CASSLGRLAEEQFF.

The rearrangement uses TRBV29-1 and TRBJ2-7; D is unresolved. Trimming took off 3 bases at V and 2 bases at J, with 5 bases between the two ends. Germline CDR1 SQVTM, CDR2 ANQGSEA. The CDR3 totals 11 residues. The CDR3 region has the DNA TGCAGCGTTGAGGAGACCTACGAGCAGTACTTC. This encodes CSVEETYEQYF.

This sequence joins TRBV5-1 and TRBJ1-1, with 8 bases matching TRBD1. Per germline, CDR1 SGHRS and CDR2 YFSETQ. CDR3 length: 13 amino acids. The J segment lost 4 bases and the V segment lost 8 bases, leaving 7 bases of the junction unmatched. The CDR3 sequence is CASRNTGGTEAFF. DNA of the CDR3: TGCGCCAGTAGGAATACAGGGGGCACTGAAGCTTTCTTT.

The chain couples TRBV5-1 to TRBJ2-3; a possible D gene is TRBD1 (5 bases). The CDR3 runs 16 residues. Trimming left V 2 bases short and J 2 bases short, with 15 bases between. Germline V gives CDR1 SGHRS, CDR2 YFSETQ. CDR3 bases: TGCGCCAGCAGCTTAACCAGGGATGCCCTCACAGATACGCAGTATTTT. As protein: CASSLTRDALTDTQYF.

This sequence joins TRBV2 and TRBJ1-2; D gene uncertain. The CDR3 sequence is 12 residues long. V gave up 2 bases and J gave up 7 bases, with 8 bases separating them. Germline V gene lookup returns CDR1 SNHLY and CDR2 FYNNEI. CDR3 sequence: CASSEWEGGYTF. The CDR3 region has the DNA TGTGCCAGCAGTGAATGGGAGGGTGGCTACACCTTC.

V gene TRBV29-1 combines with J gene TRBJ2-3, with D possibly matching TRBD1 (6 bases). From germline, CDR1 is SQVTM and CDR2 ANQGSEA. V lost 3 bases and J lost 0, with 13 bases in between. The CDR3 is made up of 15 amino acids. CDR3 coding DNA: TGCAGCGTTGAGGACAGCCTTGCTAGCACAGATACGCAGTATTTT. Its translation is CSVEDSLASTDTQYF.

The chain combines TRBV7-6 with TRBJ1-3; D might be TRBD1 (6 bases). V gave up 5 bases and J gave up 4 bases, with 15 bases separating them. Germline CDR1 is SGHVS and CDR2 is FNYEAQ. The CDR3 is 15 amino acids. CDR3 bases: TGTGCCAGCAGCCCAAATAGAGACAGGGGAAACACCATATATTTT. The encoded protein is CASSPNRDRGNTIYF.

The gene calls are TRBV6-5 and TRBJ2-1; unclear D gene. CDR3 length equals 15 residues. Germline CDR1 is MNHEY and CDR2 is SVGAGI. Trimming took off 0 bases at V and 4 bases at J, with 10 bases between the two ends. CDR3 DNA sequence: TGTGCCAGCAGTTACTCGAACTATAATTACAATGAGCAGTTCTTC. It translates to CASSYSNYNYNEQFF.

The chain is built from TRBV14 and TRBJ2-5, with 10 nucleotides matching TRBD2. The CDR3 contains 15 residues. Germline V gene sequence: CDR1 SGHDN, CDR2 FVKESK. J gave up 2 bases and V 6 bases, and 6 bases lay outside the gene matches. The CDR3 nucleotides read TGTGCCAGCAGGGGACTAGCGCAAACTCAAGAGACCCAGTACTTC. Its protein is CASRGLAQTQETQYF.

The CDR3 here is CSVEARWSGGFGNTIYF. The DNA of the CDR3 is TGCAGCGTTGAAGCAAGGTGGTCAGGGGGTTTTGGAAACACCATATATTTT. V usage is TRBV29-1 and J usage is TRBJ1-3, with 7 bases matching TRBD1. The CDR3 totals 17 residues. The V gene end was trimmed by 1 base and the J gene end by 3 bases; junction bases not matched to a gene: 12. Germline values: CDR1 SQVTM, CDR2 ANQGSEA.

This chain links TRBV25-1 with TRBJ2-1, with TRBD2 matching 10 bases. The germline CDR1 and CDR2 sequences are MGHDK and SYGVNS. J was trimmed by 5 bases and V by 0 bases; bases with no gene match: 10. This CDR3 is built from 18 residues. Here the CDR3 reads CASSEYFPSGGAHNEQFF. The CDR3 nucleotides are TGTGCCAGCAGTGAATATTTCCCCAGCGGGGGGGCCCACAATGAGCAGTTCTTC.

The rearrangement joins TRBV5-1 to TRBJ1-3, with TRBD1 identical over 9 bases. V gave up 5 bases and J gave up 2 bases; unmatched junction bases: 8. The CDR3 length is 16 residues. Germline loops: CDR1 SGHRS, CDR2 YFSETQ. CDR3: CASRPGQGKAGNTIYF. CDR3 coding DNA: TGCGCCAGCAGGCCGGGACAGGGAAAAGCTGGAAACACCATATATTTT.

V is TRBV13 and J is TRBJ2-4, with a weak D call TRBD1 (6 bases). The CDR3 spans 14 residues. V lost 3 bases, J lost 8 bases, and 14 bases lay in between. CDR1 and CDR2 (germline): PRHDT, FYEKMQ (reference sequence). CDR3 loop: CASSFRTGRDIQYF. The CDR3 nucleotides are TGTGCCAGCAGCTTCCGAACAGGGCGAGACATTCAGTACTTC.

The rearrangement links TRBV23-1 to TRBJ1-1; D unclear. TRBV23-1 is annotated as an ORF whose role is uncertain. This CDR3 is built from 14 residues. In nucleotides, the CDR3 is TGCGTCCCCCTAGAGAAAGCTCCGGGGACTGAAGCTTTCTTT. The encoded protein is CVPLEKAPGTEAFF.

This CDR3 reads CASSGPLAGGHPGTDTQYF. CDR3 bases: TGTGCCAGTAGTGGGCCCCTAGCGGGGGGGCATCCTGGCACAGATACGCAGTATTTT. This chain joins TRBV19 and TRBJ2-3, with TRBD2 matching 12 bases. This CDR3 contains 19 residues. V trimming: 5 bases; J trimming: 1 base; junction bases outside the gene matches: 13. CDR1 and CDR2 from the germline V gene are LNHDA and SQIVND (reference sequence).